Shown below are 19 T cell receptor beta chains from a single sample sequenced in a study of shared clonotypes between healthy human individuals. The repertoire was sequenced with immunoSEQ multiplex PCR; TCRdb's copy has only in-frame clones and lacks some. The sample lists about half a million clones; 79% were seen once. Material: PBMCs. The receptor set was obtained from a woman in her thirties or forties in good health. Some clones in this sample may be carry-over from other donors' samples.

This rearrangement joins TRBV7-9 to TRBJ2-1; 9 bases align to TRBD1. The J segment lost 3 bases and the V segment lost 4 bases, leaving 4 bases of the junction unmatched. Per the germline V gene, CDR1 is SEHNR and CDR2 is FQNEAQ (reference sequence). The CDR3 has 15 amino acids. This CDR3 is CASSSMTGGYNEQFF. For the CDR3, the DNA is TGTGCCAGCAGCTCAATGACAGGGGGCTACAATGAGCAGTTCTTC. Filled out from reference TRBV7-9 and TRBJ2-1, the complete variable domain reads DTGVSQNPRHKITKRGQNVTFRCDPISEHNRLYWYRQTLGQGPEFLTYFQNEAQLEKSRLLSDRFSAERPKGSFSTLEIQRTEQGDSAMYLCASSSMTGGYNEQFFGPGTRLTVL.

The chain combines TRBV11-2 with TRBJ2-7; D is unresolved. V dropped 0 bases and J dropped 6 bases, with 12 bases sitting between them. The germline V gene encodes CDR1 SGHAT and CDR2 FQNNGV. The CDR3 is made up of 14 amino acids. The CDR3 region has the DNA TGTGCCAGCAGCTTAGACCTGATTCTACCCGAGCAGTACTTC. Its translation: CASSLDLILPEQYF.

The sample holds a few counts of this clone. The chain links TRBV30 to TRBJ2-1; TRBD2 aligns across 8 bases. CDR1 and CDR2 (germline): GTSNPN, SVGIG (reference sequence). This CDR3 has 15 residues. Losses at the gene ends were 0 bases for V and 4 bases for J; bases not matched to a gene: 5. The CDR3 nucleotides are TGTGCCTGGAGTGTAAGAGCGGGAGCTTACAATGAGCAGTTCTTC. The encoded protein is CAWSVRAGAYNEQFF.

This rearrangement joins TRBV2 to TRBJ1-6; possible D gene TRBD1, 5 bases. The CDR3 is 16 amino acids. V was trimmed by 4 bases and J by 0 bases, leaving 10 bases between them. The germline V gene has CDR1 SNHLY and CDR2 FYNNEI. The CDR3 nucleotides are TGTGCCAGCAGTGGCGACAGAAGCTCCTATAATTCACCCCTCCACTTT. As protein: CASSGDRSSYNSPLHF.

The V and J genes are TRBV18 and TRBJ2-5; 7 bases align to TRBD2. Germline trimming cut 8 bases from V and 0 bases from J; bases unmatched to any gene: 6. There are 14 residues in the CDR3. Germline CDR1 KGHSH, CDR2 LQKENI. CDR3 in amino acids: CASTQLAYQETQYF. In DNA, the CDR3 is TGTGCCAGCACCCAACTAGCGTACCAAGAGACCCAGTACTTC.

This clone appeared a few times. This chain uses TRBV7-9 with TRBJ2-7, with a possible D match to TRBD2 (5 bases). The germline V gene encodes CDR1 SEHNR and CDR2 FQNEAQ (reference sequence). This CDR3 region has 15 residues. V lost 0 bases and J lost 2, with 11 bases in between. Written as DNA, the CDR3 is TGTGCCAGCAGCTTAGCTGCCGGGAAAACCTACGAGCAGTACTTC. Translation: CASSLAAGKTYEQYF. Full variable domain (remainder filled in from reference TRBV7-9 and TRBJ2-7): DTGVSQNPRHKITKRGQNVTFRCDPISEHNRLYWYRQTLGQGPEFLTYFQNEAQLEKSRLLSDRFSAERPKGSFSTLEIQRTEQGDSAMYLCASSLAAGKTYEQYFGPGTRLTVT.

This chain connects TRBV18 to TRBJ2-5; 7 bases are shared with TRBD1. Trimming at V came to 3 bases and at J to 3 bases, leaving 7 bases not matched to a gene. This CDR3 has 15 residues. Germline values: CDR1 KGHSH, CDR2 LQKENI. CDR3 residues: CASSPPGQSEETQYF. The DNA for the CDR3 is TGTGCCAGCTCACCCCCGGGACAGAGCGAAGAGACCCAGTACTTC.

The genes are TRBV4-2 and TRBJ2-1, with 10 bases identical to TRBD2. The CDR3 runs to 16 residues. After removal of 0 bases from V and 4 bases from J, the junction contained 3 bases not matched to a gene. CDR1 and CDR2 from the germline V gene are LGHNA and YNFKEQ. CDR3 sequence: CASSQDWTSGYNEQFF. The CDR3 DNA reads TGTGCCAGCAGCCAAGATTGGACTAGCGGATACAATGAGCAGTTCTTC.

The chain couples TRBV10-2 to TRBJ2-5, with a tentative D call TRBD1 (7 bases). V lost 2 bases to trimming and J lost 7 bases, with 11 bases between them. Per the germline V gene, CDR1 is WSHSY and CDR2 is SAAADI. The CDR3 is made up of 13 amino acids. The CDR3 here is CASSERGRGTQYF. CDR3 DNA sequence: TGCGCCAGCAGTGAGAGGGGGCGGGGGACCCAGTACTTC.

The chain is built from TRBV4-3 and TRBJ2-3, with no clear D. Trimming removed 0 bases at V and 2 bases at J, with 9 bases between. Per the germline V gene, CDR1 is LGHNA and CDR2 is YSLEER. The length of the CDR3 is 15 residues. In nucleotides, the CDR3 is TGCGCCAGCAGCCAAGATTTCAGATACACAGATACGCAGTATTTT. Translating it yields CASSQDFRYTDTQYF.

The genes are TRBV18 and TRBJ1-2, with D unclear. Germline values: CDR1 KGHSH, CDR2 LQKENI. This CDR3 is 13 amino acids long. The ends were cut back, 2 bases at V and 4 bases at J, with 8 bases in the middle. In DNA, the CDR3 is TGTGCCAGCTCACCAATGGAACTCTATGGCTACACCTTC. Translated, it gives CASSPMELYGYTF.

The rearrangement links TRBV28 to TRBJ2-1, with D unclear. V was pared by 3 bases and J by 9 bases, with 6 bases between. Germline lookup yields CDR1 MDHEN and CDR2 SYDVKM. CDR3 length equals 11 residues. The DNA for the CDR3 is TGTGCCAGCAGTTTTAAGGGTGAGCAGTTCTTC. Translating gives CASSFKGEQFF.

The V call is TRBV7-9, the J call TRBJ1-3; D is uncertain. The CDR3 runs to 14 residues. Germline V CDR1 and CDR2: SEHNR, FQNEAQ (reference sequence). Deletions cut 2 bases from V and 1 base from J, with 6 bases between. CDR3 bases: TGTGCCAGCAGCTTACTGGTTTCTGGAAACACCATATATTTT. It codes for CASSLLVSGNTIYF.

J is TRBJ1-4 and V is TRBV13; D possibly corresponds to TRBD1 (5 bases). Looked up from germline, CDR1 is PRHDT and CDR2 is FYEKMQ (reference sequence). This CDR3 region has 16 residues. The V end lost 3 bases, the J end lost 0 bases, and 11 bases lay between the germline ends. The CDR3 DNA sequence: TGTGCCAGCAGCTTGCAGGGTACGGCAACTAATGAAAAACTGTTTTTT. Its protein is CASSLQGTATNEKLFF.

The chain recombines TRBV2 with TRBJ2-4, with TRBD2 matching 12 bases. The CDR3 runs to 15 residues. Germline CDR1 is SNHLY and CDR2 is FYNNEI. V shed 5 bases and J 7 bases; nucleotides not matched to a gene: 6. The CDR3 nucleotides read TGTGCCAGCAGTCGACTAGCGGGAGTGGGTAACATTCAGTACTTC. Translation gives CASSRLAGVGNIQYF.

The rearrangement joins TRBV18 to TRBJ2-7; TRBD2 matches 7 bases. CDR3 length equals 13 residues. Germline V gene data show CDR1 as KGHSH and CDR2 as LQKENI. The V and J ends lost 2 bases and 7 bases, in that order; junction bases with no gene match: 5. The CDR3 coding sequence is TGTGCCAGCTCACCATGGGGAGGGCAAGAGCAGTACTTC. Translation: CASSPWGGQEQYF.

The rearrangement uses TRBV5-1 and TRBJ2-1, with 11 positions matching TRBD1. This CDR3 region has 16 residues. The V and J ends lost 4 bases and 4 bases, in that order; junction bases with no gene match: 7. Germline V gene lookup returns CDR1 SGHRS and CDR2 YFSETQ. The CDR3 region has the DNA TGCGCCAGCAGCCCACCCGGGACAGGGGGTTACAATGAGCAGTTCTTC. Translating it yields CASSPPGTGGYNEQFF.

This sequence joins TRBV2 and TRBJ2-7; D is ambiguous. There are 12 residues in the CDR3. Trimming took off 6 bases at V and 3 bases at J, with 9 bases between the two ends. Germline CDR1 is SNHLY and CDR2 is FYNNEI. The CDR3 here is CASRVGVYEQYF. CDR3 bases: TGTGCCAGCAGGGTTGGGGTCTACGAGCAGTACTTC.

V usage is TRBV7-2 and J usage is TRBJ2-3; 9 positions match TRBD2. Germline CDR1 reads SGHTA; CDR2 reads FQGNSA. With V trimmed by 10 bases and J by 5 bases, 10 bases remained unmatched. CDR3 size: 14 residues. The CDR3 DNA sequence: TGTGCCAACGGCGGGAGGGCCGGGGAAGATACGCAGTATTTT. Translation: CANGGRAGEDTQYF.